This TCR beta chain was sequenced during a study of T cells in Graves' hyperthyroidism and ophthalmopathy. This clonotype was seen ten or more times. Antigen unknown. Study-wide results and caveats: By a 13 V-J model, ophthalmopathy was set apart from stable hyperthyroidism. The model identified upcoming ophthalmopathy a median approximately six months ahead of onset. Most thyroid-expanded clonotypes above 0.001 were also found in blood.

Exclusions: uncontrolled infection, other autoimmune disease, pregnancy, lactation. It was RNA transcripts that yielded the amplified TCR beta CDR3 regions. In the first-round RT-PCR of the TCR CDR3, the HTBI primer set was used. TCRdb re-called the multiplex PCR reads with MiXCR, one entry per CDR3 protein. This table has about 640,000 distinct CDR3 sequences, just under 45% appearing once. V lost 2 bases and J lost 5; bases outside the gene matches: 1. The CDR3 has 13 residues. Germline-derived CDR1 and CDR2 are SGHVS and FQNEAQ. This receptor was identified in an adult man with Graves' disease, either hyperthyroidism or ophthalmopathy (not recorded which). The gene calls are TRBV7-8 and TRBJ2-7; 9 bases agree with TRBD1. The sequenced material came from peripheral blood or thyroid tissue (not recorded which). The CDR3 spells CASSLRDRDEQYF. The CDR3 nucleotides are TGTGCCAGCAGCTTAAGGGACAGGGACGAGCAGTACTTC.